Listed here is a single T cell receptor beta chain. This clonotype has only a few counts. There is no known antigen for this receptor. Per-nucleotide qualities are absent, and no much larger clonotype sits a single base away. Reading the germline V gene (reference sequence) gives CDR1 LGHDT and CDR2 YNNKEL. V and J lose 3 bases and 5 bases, and a span of 23 bases separates them. From its cysteine to its phenylalanine, the CDR3 spans 17 amino acids. Left in the record is the CDR3 DNA by itself, 51 bases read in frame from the first base. This specimen comes from a study of blood T cells in healthy people across ages (dated by TCRdb to 2014 to 2015). For context, the study as a whole: In model experiments, roughly one uniquely barcoded TCR beta cDNA molecule per two T cells was captured by template switching. To track age-related changes in TCR beta repertoire diversity, the study relied on deep sequencing normalized with unique cDNA molecular identifiers. Four age groups were formed from the donors: young (average 16 years), middle-aged (approximately 40), aged (62) and long-lived (approximately 80). To avoid experimental bias, donors of different ages were spread randomly across the sequencing lanes. For two donors (one aged 18 to 29 and one aged 80 or older), the study analyzed two additional independent replicas of 1 million unique cDNA reads from the same blood draw.

Receptor libraries were prepared by 5' RACE. The instrument was an Illumina HiSeq 2500. A second PCR of roughly 7 to 11 cycles was performed with a sample-barcoded 5' primer and a J-beta primer mix. A unique molecular identifier was introduced onto each TCR beta cDNA molecule by a template-switch 5' adaptor carrying 12 random nucleotides. Each sample yielded at least 3 million CDR3-containing paired-end reads. The Mint cDNA synthesis kit, primed by a TRBC-specific oligonucleotide, was used to synthesize first-strand cDNA from all RNA. All cDNA was treated with uracil-DNA glycosylase and then went through a first 18-cycle PCR with the universal primers M1SS and BC2_uni_R. As for the authors' bioinformatics: Each sample was normalized by randomly selecting 1 million high-quality reads, each carrying a distinct molecular identifier. Reads sharing molecular identifiers were discarded rather than binned into consensus sequences. MiTCR, run with a Q25 quality threshold and the strictest error-elimination algorithm, handled CDR3 identification, clonotype clustering and error correction. A nonparametric unseen species model with Euler transformation was used to estimate lower-bound total TCR beta diversity. TCRdb passed the public sequencing reads through fastp at Q25 and MiXCR, retaining productive beta sequences. Here each entry gathers all rows of one CDR3 protein and keeps the most common genes and DNA. None of the V and J calls come from the authors' own analysis; TCRdb made them. The sample table lists over 700,000 distinct CDR3 sequences, 53% of them with a count of one. The top ten clones comprise about 38% of the sample.

Donors were roughly 40 systemically healthy Caucasian individuals from Russia aged about 6 to 100 years. Ten milliliters of peripheral blood were drawn from each donor into EDTA-treated Vacutainer tubes. Ficoll-Paque density-gradient centrifugation was used to isolate PBMCs, with at least 7 million obtained per sample. Total RNA, at least 6 micrograms per sample, was extracted from PBMCs with Trizol reagent. For every donor, an aliquot of PBMCs went through flow cytometry to measure the percentages of naive CD45RAhigh/CD27high T cells. Results and caveats for the whole study, not just this receptor: Estimates of total diversity based on one million sequenced T cells were regarded as lower bounds and as underestimates. As age increased, observed TCR beta diversity per million T cells dropped in a roughly linear way, and a significant reduction was already evident by age about 36. The long-lived group showed more naive CD4+ T cells, fewer expanded clones and increased TCR diversity than the aged group, suggesting age selection. Conclusive comparison of naive and antigen-experienced compartments was prevented by the profiling of bulk unsorted PBMCs. Because donor CMV infection status was unknown, age-related changes in expanded clonotypes were potentially confounded. The percentage of naive T cells measured by flow cytometry correlated strongly with observed TCR beta diversity.

What was sequenced was blood. The chain was built from TRBV3-1 and TRBJ2-7, with the identity of the D gene unclear. This TCR was recovered from a man aged 80 or over in good health. The CDR3 region: CASSHYGRALEGDEQYF. The DNA sequence is given as TGTGCCAGCAGCCACTACGGCCGGGCCCTCGAAGGCGACGAGCAGTACTTC.